One sample yielded the 21 T cell receptor beta chains listed below, sequenced in a study of blood T cells in healthy people across ages. A second PCR of 7 to 11 cycles used a sample-barcoded 5' primer and a J-beta primer mix. TCRdb passed the 5' RACE reads through MiXCR, listing each CDR3 protein once. Found here are about 930,000 distinct CDR3 sequences, 25% to 35% of them singletons; the top ten hold 10% to 13%. The same sample was also studied in work on T cells of mothers and their children.

The sample comprised blood. The receptors shown here come from a woman between 35 and 50 years old in good health.

Many counts were recorded for this clonotype. CDR3 DNA sequence: TGCAGCGTTTGGCAAGAGACCCAGTACTTC. Translated: CSVWQETQYF. The chain is built from TRBV29-1 and TRBJ2-5; D unresolved. The V gene's germline CDR1 is SQVTM and CDR2 ANQGSEA. V lost 5 bases and J 2 bases, leaving 3 bases between the germline ends. The CDR3 is 10 residues long. The complete variable domain, with remaining parts taken from reference TRBV29-1 and TRBJ2-5, reads SAVISQKPSRDICQRGTSLTIQCQVDSQVTMMFWYRQQPGQSLTLIATANQGSEATYESGFVIDKFPISRPNLTFSTLTVSNMSPEDSSIYLCSVWQETQYFGPGTRLLVL.

This clonotype was counted ten times or more. This chain joins TRBV25-1 and TRBJ2-7, with TRBD1 as a possible D gene (5 bases). CDR1 is MGHDK, CDR2 SYGVNS, per germline. The CDR3 contains 14 residues. V was trimmed by 4 bases and J by 3 bases, leaving 13 bases between them. CDR3 nucleotide sequence: TGTGCCAGCAGTGGGGCAGGGTTTCACTACGAGCAGTACTTC. The encoded protein is CASSGAGFHYEQYF.

V usage is TRBV28 and J usage is TRBJ2-2, with D unclear. V lost 5 bases to trimming and J lost 4 bases, with 20 bases between them. The CDR3 is 17 amino acids. CDR1 MDHEN and CDR2 SYDVKM come from the germline V gene. CDR3 protein: CASSPLWGSVPTGELFF. CDR3 DNA: TGTGCCAGCAGTCCGTTATGGGGATCGGTACCCACCGGGGAGCTGTTTTTT.

DNA for the CDR3: TGTGCCAGCAGCTTTTCACCGGGGAGGACGTCATCCGCCATATATTTT. The encoded protein is CASSFSPGRTSSAIYF. The chain carries TRBV7-9 and TRBJ1-3, with no clear D. Germline V gene lookup returns CDR1 SEHNR and CDR2 FQNEAQ (reference sequence). There are 16 residues in the CDR3. Between the trimmed V and J ends, which lost 3 bases and 11 bases, there was a span of 23 bases. The full variable domain, in which reference TRBV7-9 and TRBJ1-3 provide the parts outside the CDR3, is DTGVSQNPRHKITKRGQNVTFRCDPISEHNRLYWYRQTLGQGPEFLTYFQNEAQLEKSRLLSDRFSAERPKGSFSTLEIQRTEQGDSAMYLCASSFSPGRTSSAIYFGEGSWLTVV.

A remark on this clonotype: Just one base apart from a much larger clone, this may be a read error. The chain combines TRBV7-9 with TRBJ2-1, with TRBD2 matching over 9 bases. The germline gives CDR1 SEHNR, CDR2 FQNEAQ (reference sequence). CDR3 length: 16 amino acids. V gave up 0 bases and J gave up 6 bases; unmatched junction bases: 6. CDR3: CASSLAASGDCNEQFF. As DNA, the CDR3 is TGTGCCAGCAGCTTAGCAGCTAGCGGGGACTGCAATGAGCAGTTCTTC.

There are a few counts of this clonotype. This chain connects TRBV28 to TRBJ2-1; weak D call: TRBD2 (7 bases). Per the germline V gene, CDR1 is MDHEN and CDR2 is SYDVKM. V shed 2 bases and J shed 6 bases, with 20 bases lying between them. This CDR3 region has 17 residues. CDR3 sequence: CASSLGGATAFTNEQFF. In nucleotides, the CDR3 is TGTGCCAGCAGTTTAGGGGGGGCGACGGCGTTCACCAATGAGCAGTTCTTC. The variable domain in full, with the rest retrieved from reference TRBV28 and TRBJ2-1, is DVKVTQSSRYLVKRTGEKVFLECVQDMDHENMFWYRQDPGLGLRLIYFSYDVKMKEKGDIPEGYSVSREKKERFSLILESASTNQTSMYLCASSLGGATAFTNEQFFGPGTRLTVL.

This clonotype was picked up many times. CDR3 in DNA: TGTGCCAGCAGCCATACGCCAGGGACCCAGTACTTC. Protein sequence: CASSHTPGTQYF. The chain uses TRBV7-2 and TRBJ2-5; D uncertain. The CDR3 contains 12 residues. V lost 5 bases to trimming and J lost 7 bases, with 11 bases between them. Germline V lookup: CDR1 SGHTA, CDR2 FQGNSA.

This sequence joins TRBV12-3 or TRBV12-4 and TRBJ2-3; D is possibly TRBD1 or TRBD2 (5 bases each). The CDR3 totals 15 residues. V was shortened by 5 bases and J by 2 bases, with 14 bases between the two germline ends. The CDR3 is CASSPGTLPTDTQYF. In DNA, the CDR3 is TGTGCCAGCAGTCCCGGGACGTTACCCACAGATACGCAGTATTTT.

On this clonotype itself: A junction boundary mismatches the germline segment, possibly from a read error. The rearrangement links TRBV28 to TRBJ1-4, with D possibly being TRBD1 (6 bases). The germline V gene encodes CDR1 MDHEN and CDR2 SYDVKM. This CDR3 spans 15 amino acids. In DNA form, the CDR3 reads TGTGCCAGCAGTGACCAGGGGTTTGATAATGAAAAACGGTTTTTT. It codes for CASSDQGFDNEKRFF.

The sample holds a few counts of this clonotype. The germline gene is not matched at one end of the junction; a read error may be the cause. The chain couples TRBV27 to TRBJ2-3; 9 bases agree with TRBD2. The germline V gene encodes CDR1 MNHEY and CDR2 SMNVEV (reference sequence). The CDR3 consists of 12 residues. CDR3 coding DNA: TGTACCAGCAGTTTAGCGGGGGTTACGCAGTATTTT. The encoded protein is CTSSLAGVTQYF.

This clonotype was found a few times. The chain couples TRBV7-7 to TRBJ1-5; no reliable D call. The CDR3 extends over 12 amino acids. Germline V gene lookup returns CDR1 SSHAT and CDR2 FNYEAQ (reference sequence). The DNA of the CDR3 is TGTGCTACCACGAAAGGTTCGAAGCCCCAGCATTTT. Amino acid sequence: CATTKGSKPQHF.

This clonotype came up a few times. The V and J genes are TRBV10-2 and TRBJ1-4; D not resolved. The CDR3 loop spans 16 amino acids. Trimming took off 2 bases at V and 0 bases at J, with 10 bases between the two ends. Germline CDR1 and CDR2: WSHSY and SAAADI. Here the CDR3 reads CASSEGIVATNEKLFF. For the CDR3, the DNA is TGCGCCAGCAGTGAGGGGATAGTCGCAACTAATGAAAAACTGTTTTTT.

This clonotype was seen more than once but under ten times. The J gene is TRBJ2-5, the V gene TRBV30; a weak D match, TRBD2 (5 bases). The DNA end lines up better with TRBJ2-7; the J call may be wrong. The CDR3 spans 11 residues. Germline V CDR1 and CDR2: GTSNPN, SVGIG (reference sequence). The CDR3 DNA reads as TGTGCCTGGAACTCGGGGTCCGAGCAGTACTTC. Translated: CAWNSGSEQYF.

To note about this clonotype: One end of the junction is discordant with germline, which a read error may explain. The chain links TRBV5-1 to TRBJ1-2, with D unclear. Germline CDR1 reads SGHRS; CDR2 reads YFSETQ. This CDR3 has 14 residues. DNA of the CDR3: TGCGCCAGTAGCTTGGACGGAAGAAACTATGGCTACACCTTC. It specifies CASSLDGRNYGYTF.

The chain uses TRBV5-1 and TRBJ2-7, with 10 bases identical to TRBD2. The V gene end was trimmed by 0 bases and the J gene end by 3 bases; junction bases not matched to a gene: 9. There are 17 residues in the CDR3. CDR1 SGHRS and CDR2 YFSETQ come from the germline V gene. The CDR3 sequence is CASSLAGASGSFYEQYF. The DNA of the CDR3 is TGCGCCAGCAGCTTGGCCGGAGCTAGCGGGAGTTTCTACGAGCAGTACTTC.

This chain connects TRBV12-3 or TRBV12-4 to TRBJ1-2; tentative D call: TRBD1 (6 bases). Trimming removed 5 bases from V and 4 bases from J, with 14 bases in between. The CDR3 totals 14 residues. The CDR3 region is CASSASDRSYGYTF. DNA for the CDR3: TGTGCCAGCAGTGCGTCGGACAGATCCTATGGCTACACCTTC.

This clonotype has at least ten counts. The chain links TRBV7-2 to TRBJ2-7; D is perhaps TRBD1 (6 bases). Germline V gene data show CDR1 as SGHTA and CDR2 as FQGNSA. CDR3 length: 15 amino acids. V shed 4 bases and J shed 4 bases, with 17 bases lying between them. The chain's CDR3 is CASSSRPGHPYEQYF. The CDR3 DNA sequence: TGTGCCAGCAGCTCCCGACCGGGACACCCTTACGAGCAGTACTTC.

About this clonotype: The junction differs from germline at one of its ends, possibly a read error. The chain recombines TRBV7-2 with TRBJ1-2, with TRBD1 matching over 9 bases. The length of the CDR3 is 15 residues. Per the germline V gene, CDR1 is SGHTA and CDR2 is FQGNSA. CDR3 nucleotide sequence: TGTGCCAGCAGCTTAGGGACAGGGGCTAACTGTGGCTACACCTTC. This codes for CASSLGTGANCGYTF. The entire variable domain, with the rest obtained from reference TRBV7-2 and TRBJ1-2, is as follows: GAGVSQSPSNKVTEKGKDVELRCDPISGHTALYWYRQSLGQGLEFLIYFQGNSAPDKSGLPSDRFSAERTGGSVSTLTIQRTQQEDSAVYLCASSLGTGANCGYTFGSGTRLTVV.

V gene TRBV7-9 combines with J gene TRBJ2-1; 8 bases are a match to TRBD1. The CDR3 has 15 amino acids. V dropped 5 bases and J dropped 3; count of bases not matched to a gene: 6. Germline loops: CDR1 SEHNR, CDR2 FQNEAQ (reference sequence). This CDR3 is CASSKAGTGYNEQFF. The CDR3 DNA reads as TGTGCCAGCAGCAAAGCCGGGACAGGCTACAATGAGCAGTTCTTC.

This clonotype was found many times. The rearrangement uses TRBV6-2 or TRBV6-3 and TRBJ2-1; TRBD2 agrees at 10 bases. This CDR3 has 16 residues. The V gene end was trimmed by 6 bases and the J gene end by 8 bases; junction bases not matched to a gene: 13. Germline-derived CDR1 and CDR2 are MNHEY and SVGEGT. CDR3 nucleotides: TGTGCCAGCAGATTTAAAAGCGGGGGGGCCATCGATGAGCAGTTCTTC. Translation: CASRFKSGGAIDEQFF.

V usage is TRBV4-1 and J usage is TRBJ2-1, with D possibly TRBD2 on 5 matching bases. Trimming stripped 0 bases from V and 0 bases from J, with 6 bases between. The germline V gene encodes CDR1 MGHRA and CDR2 YSYEKL. This CDR3 spans 15 amino acids. This CDR3 is CASSQEGSSYNEQFF. The CDR3 DNA is TGCGCCAGCAGCCAAGAGGGGAGCTCCTACAATGAGCAGTTCTTC.